A single sample gave rise to the 26 T cell receptor beta chains below, sequenced in a study of CD8 T cells in ankylosing spondylitis. TCRdb used MiXCR to reprocess the 5' RACE reads, holding one entry per CDR3 protein. The sample carries about 140,000 distinct CDR3 sequences, roughly 30% recorded once. Sequenced sample: synovial fluid, either unsorted or a sorted T cell fraction (not recorded which). All receptors derive from a male donor with ankylosing spondylitis.

This clonotype was seen only a few times. The genes are TRBV6-1 and TRBJ1-1; the D is unclear. The V end lost 8 bases, the J end lost 0 bases, and 16 bases lay between the germline ends. Germline V gives CDR1 MNHNS, CDR2 SASEGT. This CDR3 spans 15 amino acids. CDR3 sequence (DNA): TGTGCCAGCCACCCTACAACAGAAATGAACACTGAAGCTTTCTTT. Translated, it gives CASHPTTEMNTEAFF.

The CDR3 here is CASSIGMAGQSFYSNQPQHF. DNA for the CDR3: TGTGCCAGTAGTATAGGTATGGCGGGACAGAGTTTCTATAGCAATCAGCCCCAGCATTTT. This chain uses TRBV19 with TRBJ1-5; 7 bases map to TRBD1. The CDR3 totals 20 residues. Germline-derived CDR1 and CDR2 are LNHDA and SQIVND (reference sequence). The V and J ends lost 1 base and 0 bases, in that order; junction bases with no gene match: 15.

The chain is built from TRBV25-1 and TRBJ1-2; D not certain. Trimming stripped 1 base from V and 5 bases from J, with 11 bases between. The germline V gene encodes CDR1 MGHDK and CDR2 SYGVNS. This CDR3 region has 14 residues. CDR3 sequence reads: CASSESGAKYGYTF. The CDR3 DNA follows: TGTGCCAGCAGTGAATCGGGAGCGAAGTATGGCTACACCTTC.

J is TRBJ1-2 and V is TRBV27; 10 positions agree with TRBD1. This CDR3 comprises 14 residues. Germline V gene sequence: CDR1 MNHEY, CDR2 SMNVEV (reference sequence). V lost 5 bases and J lost 3; bases outside the gene matches: 3. The CDR3 loop reads CASSRDRGDYGYTF. The DNA of the CDR3 is TGTGCCAGCAGTCGGGACAGGGGTGACTATGGCTACACCTTC.

This chain uses TRBV11-2 with TRBJ2-7; 7 nucleotides match TRBD2. The CDR3 contains 15 residues. V lost 1 base and J lost 3; bases outside the gene matches: 6. Germline CDR1 reads SGHAT; CDR2 reads FQNNGV. This chain's CDR3 is CASSLVATGGYEQYF. Written as DNA, the CDR3 is TGTGCCAGCAGCTTAGTGGCGACGGGGGGCTACGAGCAGTACTTC.

By its share, this clonotype is medium-sized (0.01 to 0.1%). The rearrangement uses TRBV21-1 and TRBJ1-2; TRBD1 is the table's D call, not checked against the DNA. TRBV21-1 is noted as a pseudogene. CDR3 length: 16 amino acids. CDR3 nucleotides: TGTGCCAGCAGCCCGGGACAGGGAATATTTAACTATGGCTACACCTTC. This sequence encodes CASSPGQGIFNYGYTF.

The chain recombines TRBV9 with TRBJ1-6; 10 nucleotides agree with TRBD1. This CDR3 is 16 amino acids long. Germline V gives CDR1 SGDLS, CDR2 YYNGEE. J gave up 7 bases and V 3 bases, and 7 bases lay outside the gene matches. DNA of the CDR3: TGTGCCAGCAGCGCGGGACAGGGGAGATGGAATTCACCCCTCCACTTT. Translating it yields CASSAGQGRWNSPLHF.

This chain joins TRBV5-5 and TRBJ1-1; tentative D call: TRBD1 (5 bases). Deletions cut 1 base from V and 1 base from J, with 11 bases between. CDR1 SGHKS and CDR2 YYEKEE come from the germline V gene (reference sequence). CDR3 length equals 15 residues. The CDR3 protein is CASSLWGFSNTEAFF. The CDR3, as DNA: TGTGCCAGCAGCTTGTGGGGCTTCTCGAACACTGAAGCTTTCTTT.

CDR3 DNA sequence: TGCAGTGCTAGGGGATGGGGGACAGGGGGCTCCTACGAGCAGTACTTC. This gives the protein CSARGWGTGGSYEQYF. This chain joins TRBV20-1 and TRBJ2-7, with TRBD1 matching 11 bases. The CDR3 contains 16 residues. Losses at the gene ends were 3 bases for V and 0 bases for J; bases not matched to a gene: 7. The germline CDR1 and CDR2 sequences are DFQATT and SNEGSKA (reference sequence).

This rearrangement joins TRBV4-2 to TRBJ1-1; a weak D match, TRBD1 (6 bases). This CDR3 comprises 17 residues. Germline CDR1 LGHNA, CDR2 YNFKEQ. Trimming shortened V by 0 bases and J by 8 bases, and 22 bases separated the two germline ends. The CDR3 coding sequence is TGTGCCAGCAGCCAAGAAGCCCCCCCGATTGGCAGGGGCGAAGCTTTCTTT. Translation gives CASSQEAPPIGRGEAFF.

Many counts were recorded for this clonotype. The genes are TRBV6-1 and TRBJ1-2; TRBD1 matches 9 bases. V lost 6 bases to trimming and J lost 2 bases; unmatched junction nucleotides: 7. This CDR3 contains 15 residues. The germline V gene encodes CDR1 MNHNS and CDR2 SASEGT. CDR3 nucleotides: TGTGCCAGCAGCCCTACCGGGACAGGGAACTATGGCTACACCTTC. It encodes CASSPTGTGNYGYTF.

The sample holds a few counts of this clonotype. In DNA form, the CDR3 reads TGTGCCAGCAGCTCCGGCGGGACAAACAATGAGCAGTTCTTC. This sequence encodes CASSSGGTNNEQFF. The rearrangement links TRBV7-3 to TRBJ2-1, with D possibly called TRBD1 or TRBD2 (6 bases each). The CDR3 extends over 14 amino acids. Trimming took off 4 bases at V and 5 bases at J, with 12 bases between the two ends. CDR1 SGHTA and CDR2 FQGTGA come from the germline V gene.

This chain connects TRBV20-1 to TRBJ2-2; D might be TRBD1 (6 bases). Looked up from germline, CDR1 is DFQATT and CDR2 is SNEGSKA (reference sequence). The CDR3 extends over 12 amino acids. The DNA for the CDR3 is TGCAGCACAGGGTCGGGTACCGGGGAGCTGTTTTTT. This sequence encodes CSTGSGTGELFF.

This clonotype was found a few times. J is TRBJ2-3 and V is TRBV20-1, with D perhaps TRBD1 or TRBD2 (5 bases each). The length of the CDR3 is 13 residues. Germline CDR1 reads DFQATT; CDR2 reads SNEGSKA (reference sequence). V dropped 3 bases and J dropped 2 bases, with 9 bases sitting between them. The CDR3 is CSASGDLTDTQYF. Written as DNA, the CDR3 is TGCAGTGCTAGCGGGGACCTCACAGATACGCAGTATTTT.

This clonotype occurred many times. This chain links TRBV12-3 or TRBV12-4 with TRBJ1-1, with D possibly being TRBD1 (5 bases). Trimming removed 6 bases from V and 6 bases from J, with 14 bases in between. The CDR3 is 13 residues long. The CDR3 DNA sequence: TGTGCCAGCAGCCACGGGGGGGGGTCTGAAGCTTTCTTT. Its protein product is CASSHGGGSEAFF.

The chain employs TRBV6-1 and TRBJ2-5, with 8 bases aligning to TRBD1. From germline, CDR1 is MNHNS and CDR2 SASEGT. The CDR3 is made up of 15 amino acids. Losses at the gene ends were 3 bases for V and 5 bases for J; bases not matched to a gene: 8. CDR3 sequence reads: CASSETDREEETQYF. DNA of the CDR3: TGTGCCAGCAGTGAGACGGACAGGGAGGAGGAGACCCAGTACTTC.

The CDR3 loop is CSARPTGTKTPSWFF. The CDR3 DNA is TGCAGTGCTAGACCGACCGGGACTAAAACCCCTTCTTGGTTCTTC. The rearrangement joins TRBV20-1 to TRBJ2-1; TRBD2 agrees at 7 bases. The CDR3 runs to 15 residues. The V gene end was trimmed by 2 bases and the J gene end by 15 bases; junction bases not matched to a gene: 19. CDR1 is DFQATT, CDR2 SNEGSKA, per germline (reference sequence).

This clonotype showed up just a few times. This chain links TRBV5-5 with TRBJ2-7, with 9 bases matching TRBD1. Trimming at V came to 3 bases and at J to 0 bases, leaving 10 bases not matched to a gene. Germline V lookup: CDR1 SGHKS, CDR2 YYEKEE (reference sequence). This CDR3 region has 17 residues. The CDR3 loop reads CASSSRDRAFSSYEQYF. The CDR3, as DNA: TGTGCCAGCAGCTCCCGGGACAGGGCCTTCTCCTCCTACGAGCAGTACTTC.

This clonotype was detected many times. The chain combines TRBV6-6 with TRBJ1-2; D call uncertain. This CDR3 has 12 amino acids. V dropped 2 bases and J dropped 8 bases, with 9 bases sitting between them. Germline-derived CDR1 and CDR2 are MNHNY and SVGAGI (reference sequence). The CDR3 nucleotides are TGTGCCAGCAGTTACGATGGGGTCGGCTACACCTTC. The encoded protein is CASSYDGVGYTF.

This clonotype was seen a handful of times. The chain couples TRBV5-1 to TRBJ2-3; D is undetermined. CDR1 is SGHRS, CDR2 YFSETQ, per germline. The V end lost 1 base, the J end lost 2 bases, and 8 bases lay between the germline ends. CDR3 length: 14 residues. CDR3 coding DNA: TGCGCCAGCAGCTTGACAGTTAACACAGATACGCAGTATTTT. This codes for CASSLTVNTDTQYF.

The chain's CDR3 is CASSPLQEGYEQYF. CDR3 sequence (DNA): TGTGCCAGCTCACCACTCCAGGAGGGCTACGAGCAGTACTTC. The V call is TRBV18, the J call TRBJ2-7, with a tentative D call TRBD2 (6 bases). This CDR3 spans 14 amino acids. Trimming cost V 1 base and J 3 bases, with 10 bases left between them. Germline V gene lookup returns CDR1 KGHSH and CDR2 LQKENI.

The rearrangement joins TRBV6-2 or TRBV6-3 to TRBJ2-1; 7 bases are shared with TRBD1. Germline V gene lookup returns CDR1 MNHEY and CDR2 SVGEGT. The CDR3 runs 14 residues. After removal of 5 bases from V and 5 bases from J, the junction contained 6 bases not matched to a gene. CDR3 in amino acids: CASSSNRGDNEQFF. The CDR3 nucleotides read TGTGCCAGCAGTAGTAACAGGGGCGACAATGAGCAGTTCTTC.

The chain is built from TRBV7-9 and TRBJ2-2; D remains ambiguous. The V end was cut by 0 bases, the J end by 2 bases, with 10 bases between. CDR1 is SEHNR and CDR2 is FQNEAQ in the germline V gene (reference sequence). The CDR3 is made up of 16 amino acids. The CDR3 spells CASSLAAPINTGELFF. The CDR3 bases are TGTGCCAGCAGCTTAGCGGCTCCCATCAACACCGGGGAGCTGTTTTTT.

V is TRBV18 and J is TRBJ2-1; possible D gene TRBD1, 6 bases. V was cut by 4 bases and J by 7 bases, with 23 bases left in between. CDR1 is KGHSH and CDR2 is LQKENI in the germline V gene. This CDR3 has 17 residues. CDR3 loop: CASSLYRDTPAVNEQFF. The CDR3 DNA sequence: TGTGCCAGCTCACTATACCGGGACACCCCCGCGGTGAATGAGCAGTTCTTC.

This clonotype was seen only once. This chain uses TRBV3-1 with TRBJ2-7; 14 positions agree with TRBD2. The germline CDR1 and CDR2 sequences are LGHDT and YNNKEL (reference sequence). The CDR3 covers 14 residues. J was trimmed by 5 bases and V by 4 bases; bases with no gene match: 1. CDR3 bases: TGTGCCAGCAGCCGGGGACTAGCGGGGGACGAGCAGTACTTC. The encoded protein is CASSRGLAGDEQYF.

The chain has TRBV15 and TRBJ2-5; 8 nucleotides line up with TRBD1. Germline V gives CDR1 LNHNV, CDR2 YYDKDF (reference sequence). The trim removed 4 bases at V and 5 bases at J, leaving 9 bases unmatched. This CDR3 region has 15 residues. CDR3 nucleotides: TGTGCCACCAGCAAACTACCGGGACAGGCGGAGACCCAGTACTTC. Its protein is CATSKLPGQAETQYF. Drawing the rest from reference TRBV15 and TRBJ2-5, the complete variable domain is DAMVIQNPRYQVTQFGKPVTLSCSQTLNHNVMYWYQQKSSQAPKLLFHYYDKDFNNEADTPDNFQSRRPNTSFCFLDIRSPGLGDTAMYLCATSKLPGQAETQYFGPGTRLLVL.